This T cell receptor (beta chain) originates from a study of T cells in Graves' hyperthyroidism and ophthalmopathy. This clonotype was seen many times. Its antigen remains unknown. Amplification targeted TCR beta CDR3 regions from RNA transcripts. First-round RT-PCR of the TCR CDR3 relied on the HTBI primer set. One entry per CDR3 protein results from TCRdb running MiXCR on the multiplex PCR reads. The sample includes about 480,000 distinct CDR3 sequences, around an eighth seen only once; the top ten take around a sixth. Study observations and caveats: Using 13 V-J features, a model discriminated ophthalmopathy from stable hyperthyroidism.

Stable Graves' hyperthyroidism denoted no ophthalmopathy progression over 18 months. Clinicians diagnosed patients from clinical symptoms, serum thyroxine and TRAb, thyroid ultrasound and orbital computed tomography. The receptor's source is a woman aged 18-29 years with Graves' hyperthyroidism. Material: blood.

The chain's CDR3 is CATSDLHRISSGNTIYF. The DNA for the CDR3 is TGTGCCACCAGTGATTTGCACCGGATTAGCTCTGGAAACACCATATATTTT. This chain links TRBV24-1 with TRBJ1-3; D gene uncertain. V dropped 0 bases and J dropped 0 bases, with 11 bases sitting between them. The V gene's germline CDR1 is KGHDR and CDR2 SFDVKD. The CDR3 has 17 amino acids.